A single sample is the source of the 19 T cell receptor beta chains below, sequenced in a study of T cell responses to AZD1222 COVID-19 vaccine. Clones were read by immunoSEQ multiplex PCR, and TCRdb kept only the in-frame ones, dropping some. In the table there are 120,000 or so clones, 75% to 90% of which are singletons. The specimen was peripheral blood, collected on day 0 of AZD1222 vaccination. These receptors all stem from an adult in good health.

V and J are TRBV30 and TRBJ1-1; D uncertain. Trimming removed 0 bases from V and 1 base from J, with 6 bases in between. The germline gives CDR1 GTSNPN, CDR2 SVGIG (reference sequence). CDR3 size: 13 residues. The CDR3 region is CAWSVLPNTEAFF. As DNA, the CDR3 is TGTGCCTGGAGTGTACTCCCGAACACTGAAGCTTTCTTT. Drawing the rest from reference TRBV30 and TRBJ1-1, the complete variable domain is SQTIHQWPATLVQPVGSPLSLECTVEGTSNPNLYWYRQAAGRGLQLLFYSVGIGQISSEVPQNLSASRPQDRQFILSSKKLLLSDSGFYLCAWSVLPNTEAFFGQGTRLTVV.

The rearrangement uses TRBV18 and TRBJ1-6; no firm D call. Trimming removed 3 bases at V and 7 bases at J, with 13 bases between. CDR1 and CDR2 from the germline V gene are KGHSH and LQKENI. This CDR3 spans 15 amino acids. The CDR3 loop reads CASSPGPGSNSPLHF. CDR3 sequence (DNA): TGTGCCAGCTCACCGGGCCCCGGGTCCAATTCACCCCTCCACTTT.

J is TRBJ2-1 and V is TRBV5-1; 8 bases fit TRBD1. With 5 bases clipped from V and 6 bases from J, the junction kept 4 bases outside the gene matches. The germline gives CDR1 SGHRS, CDR2 YFSETQ. The CDR3 has 13 residues. CDR3 residues: CASRPDRGNEQFF. CDR3 nucleotide sequence: TGCGCCAGCAGGCCAGACAGGGGCAATGAGCAGTTCTTC. The full variable domain, rest sourced from reference TRBV5-1 and TRBJ2-1, is KAGVTQTPRYLIKTRGQQVTLSCSPISGHRSVSWYQQTPGQGLQFLFEYFSETQRNKGNFPGRFSGRQFSNSRSEMNVSTLELGDSALYLCASRPDRGNEQFFGPGTRLTVL.

This clone was observed once. The CDR3, as DNA: TGTGCCAGTAGTGAGGTCCGGACCAATCAGCCCCAGCATTTT. Translating gives CASSEVRTNQPQHF. This chain connects TRBV19 to TRBJ1-5, with D unclear. Germline V gene data show CDR1 as LNHDA and CDR2 as SQIVND (reference sequence). The CDR3 sequence is 14 residues long. Trimming pared 5 bases from V and 3 bases from J, leaving 11 bases between.

Turning to this clone: Additional DNA sequences in this sample encode the identical CDR3. This rearrangement joins TRBV20-1 to TRBJ1-5; D remains unclear. This CDR3 is 11 amino acids long. The germline CDR1 and CDR2 sequences are DFQATT and SNEGSKA (reference sequence). V was pared by 4 bases and J by 3 bases, with 4 bases between. CDR3: CSATSNQPQHF. The CDR3 coding sequence is TGCAGTGCTACATCCAATCAGCCCCAGCATTTT.

The rearrangement uses TRBV2 and TRBJ2-1, with 12 bases matching TRBD2. The CDR3 consists of 14 residues. The V segment lost 5 bases and the J segment 7 bases; nucleotides outside the gene matches: 3. Germline V lookup: CDR1 SNHLY, CDR2 FYNNEI. CDR3 DNA sequence: TGTGCCAGCAGTCCTAGCGGGGGGGCTAATGAGCAGTTCTTC. Amino acids: CASSPSGGANEQFF.

V and J are TRBV30 and TRBJ1-1, with D possibly matching TRBD1 (6 bases). The length of the CDR3 is 13 residues. V lost 5 bases, J lost 0 bases, and 10 bases lay in between. The germline CDR1 and CDR2 sequences are GTSNPN and SVGIG (reference sequence). CDR3 coding DNA: TGTGCCTGGGAGGGGGGGGTGAACACTGAAGCTTTCTTT. Translation: CAWEGGVNTEAFF.

This chain connects TRBV29-1 to TRBJ1-4; 10 nucleotides match TRBD1. V lost 4 bases and J lost 8; bases outside the gene matches: 7. CDR1 is SQVTM and CDR2 is ANQGSEA in the germline V gene. The CDR3 is 14 amino acids. CDR3: CSVVFMGQGEKLFF. In DNA, the CDR3 is TGCAGCGTTGTGTTTATGGGACAGGGGGAAAAACTGTTTTTT.

This clone was detected a few times. The chain is built from TRBV7-8 and TRBJ2-3, with D uncertain. Trimming took off 5 bases at V and 3 bases at J, with 15 bases between the two ends. The CDR3 totals 15 residues. Germline loops: CDR1 SGHVS, CDR2 FQNEAQ. The CDR3 reads CASSRQQTHTDTQYF. CDR3 sequence (DNA): TGTGCCAGCAGCCGTCAGCAAACTCATACAGATACGCAGTATTTT.

V usage is TRBV6-5 and J usage is TRBJ1-5; perhaps TRBD1 as D (5 bases). V lost 7 bases to trimming and J lost 7 bases, with 14 bases between them. Germline V gives CDR1 MNHEY, CDR2 SVGAGI. CDR3 length: 13 residues. The chain's CDR3 is CASKAGPGQPQHF. CDR3 nucleotides: TGTGCCAGCAAGGCGGGGCCGGGGCAGCCCCAGCATTTT.

The chain employs TRBV5-1 and TRBJ1-1; 8 positions agree with TRBD1. The CDR3 sequence is 16 residues long. Germline CDR1 and CDR2: SGHRS and YFSETQ. The V gene end was trimmed by 6 bases and the J gene end by 6 bases; junction bases not matched to a gene: 16. The CDR3 DNA is TGCGCCAGCACTTTGGCCCCAGGGGGCGCGGGGTCTGAAGCTTTCTTT. The encoded protein is CASTLAPGGAGSEAFF.

V and J are TRBV4-3 and TRBJ1-2; no firm D call. CDR3 length equals 13 residues. The germline V gene encodes CDR1 LGHNA and CDR2 YSLEER. Trimming shortened V by 1 base and J by 5 bases, and 8 bases separated the two germline ends. CDR3 region: CASSQGRDYGYTF. The CDR3 DNA reads TGCGCCAGCAGCCAAGGAAGGGATTATGGCTACACCTTC.

This clone was recorded once. This rearrangement joins TRBV9 to TRBJ1-2; no clear D. Trimming left V 0 bases short and J 2 bases short, with 11 bases between. Germline V gives CDR1 SGDLS, CDR2 YYNGEE. The CDR3 is 15 residues long. CDR3 in amino acids: CASSVGRAENYGYTF. The CDR3 DNA is TGTGCCAGCAGCGTAGGTAGAGCGGAAAACTATGGCTACACCTTC.

CDR3 sequence (DNA): TGTGCCAGCAGCTCCGGGGGTACCGGGGAGCTGTTTTTT. Encoded protein: CASSSGGTGELFF. The V gene is TRBV11-3, the J gene TRBJ2-2; a weak D match, TRBD2 (6 bases). From germline, CDR1 is SGHNT and CDR2 YENEEA. V was clipped by 4 bases and J by 5 bases, with 8 bases between them. This CDR3 is built from 13 residues. The whole variable domain, remainder taken from reference TRBV11-3 and TRBJ2-2, is EAGVVQSPRYKIIEKKQPVAFWCNPISGHNTLYWYLQNLGQGPELLIRYENEEAVDDSQLPKDRFSAERLKGVDSTLKIQPAELGDSAVYLCASSSGGTGELFFGEGSRLTVL.

V and J are TRBV19 and TRBJ1-5; possibly TRBD1 for D (5 bases). Germline V lookup: CDR1 LNHDA, CDR2 SQIVND (reference sequence). Trimming cost V 3 bases and J 1 base, with 16 bases left between them. The CDR3 is 17 residues long. CDR3 residues: CASSIGRRTRSNQPQHF. The CDR3 DNA reads TGTGCCAGTAGTATCGGTCGAAGGACAAGAAGCAATCAGCCCCAGCATTTT.

For this clone: At one boundary the junction diverges from the germline segment, which might be a read error. The chain recombines TRBV4-1 with TRBJ1-4; 7 bases align to TRBD1. The CDR3 length is 17 residues. CDR1 is MGHRA and CDR2 is YSYEKL in the germline V gene. In DNA, the CDR3 is TGCCCCAGCAGCCGCCTGCAGGGGGGATTAACTAATGAAAAACTGTTTTTT. Translated, it gives CPSSRLQGGLTNEKLFF.

Here the CDR3 reads CASSTGGAPYEQYF. DNA for the CDR3: TGTGCCAGTAGTACAGGGGGCGCCCCCTACGAGCAGTACTTC. V gene TRBV19 combines with J gene TRBJ2-7, with 8 bases identical to TRBD1. V shed 4 bases and J 2 bases; nucleotides not matched to a gene: 4. The CDR3 consists of 14 residues. CDR1 and CDR2 from the germline V gene are LNHDA and SQIVND (reference sequence).

The chain employs TRBV30 and TRBJ2-7; D call uncertain. The V gene's germline CDR1 is GTSNPN and CDR2 SVGIG (reference sequence). The length of the CDR3 is 12 residues. Trimming stripped 0 bases from V and 0 bases from J, with 3 bases between. CDR3 sequence (DNA): TGTGCCTGGAGTGTATCCTCCTACGAGCAGTACTTC. It codes for CAWSVSSYEQYF. The whole variable domain, filled in from reference TRBV30 and TRBJ2-7, reads SQTIHQWPATLVQPVGSPLSLECTVEGTSNPNLYWYRQAAGRGLQLLFYSVGIGQISSEVPQNLSASRPQDRQFILSSKKLLLSDSGFYLCAWSVSSYEQYFGPGTRLTVT.

CDR3 amino acids: CASSVDAVNSYNEQFF. DNA of the CDR3: TGTGCCAGCAGTGTAGACGCGGTCAACTCCTACAATGAGCAGTTCTTC. The chain has TRBV6-4 and TRBJ2-1; D is undetermined. Germline V gene data show CDR1 as MRHNA and CDR2 as SNTAGT. The CDR3 is made up of 16 amino acids. V lost 4 bases and J lost 0, with 13 bases in between.